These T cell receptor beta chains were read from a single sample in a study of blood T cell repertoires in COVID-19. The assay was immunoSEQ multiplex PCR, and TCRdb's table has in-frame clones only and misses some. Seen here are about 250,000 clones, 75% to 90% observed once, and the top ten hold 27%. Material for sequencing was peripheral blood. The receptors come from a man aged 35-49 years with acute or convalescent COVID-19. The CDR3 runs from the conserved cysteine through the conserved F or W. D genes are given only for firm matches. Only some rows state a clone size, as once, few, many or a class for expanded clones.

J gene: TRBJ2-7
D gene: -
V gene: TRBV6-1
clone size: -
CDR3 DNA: TGTGCCAGCAGTGATTCTGCGTTCTACGAGCAGTACTTC
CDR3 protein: CASSDSAFYEQYF

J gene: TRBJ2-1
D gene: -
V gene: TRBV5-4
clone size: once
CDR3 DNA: TGTGCCAGCACCAAAGATCCGGCGGCTTCCTACAATGAGCAGTTCTTC
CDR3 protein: CASTKDPAASYNEQFF

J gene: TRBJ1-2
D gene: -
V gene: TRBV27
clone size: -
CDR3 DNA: TGTGCCAGTCGCCAGGAGGACTATGGCTACACCTTC
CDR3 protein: CASRQEDYGYTF

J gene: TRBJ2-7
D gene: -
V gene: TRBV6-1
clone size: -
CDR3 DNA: TGTGCCAGCAGTGAAGATTGGCAGGCGAAAGAGCAGTACTTC
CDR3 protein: CASSEDWQAKEQYF

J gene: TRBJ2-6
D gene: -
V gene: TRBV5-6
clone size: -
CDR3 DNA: TGTGCCAGCAGCTCCCGCCCGATACTGTCTGGGGCCAACGTCCTGACTTTC
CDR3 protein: CASSSRPILSGANVLTF

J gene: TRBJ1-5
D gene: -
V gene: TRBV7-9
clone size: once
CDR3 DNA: TGTGCCAGCAGGGGGGGATCGGACAATCAGCCCCAGCATTTT
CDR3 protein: CASRGGSDNQPQHF

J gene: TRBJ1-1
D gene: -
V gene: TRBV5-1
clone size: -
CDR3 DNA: TGCGCCAGCAGCTCAGGGGACGAGGACCCTGAAGCTTTCTTT
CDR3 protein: CASSSGDEDPEAFF

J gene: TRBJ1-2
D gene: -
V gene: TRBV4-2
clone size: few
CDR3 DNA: TGTGCCAGCAGCCAAGATTTTGCCAGTACTAACTATGGCTACACCTTC
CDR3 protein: CASSQDFASTNYGYTF

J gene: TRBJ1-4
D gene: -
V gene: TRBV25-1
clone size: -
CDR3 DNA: TGTGCCAGCAGGGCCGGGGGGGGATCGAATGAAAAACTGTTTTTT
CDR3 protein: CASRAGGGSNEKLFF

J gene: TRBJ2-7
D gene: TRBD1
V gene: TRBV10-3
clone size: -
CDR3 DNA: TGTGCCACATTCGGGACAGGGTACGACGAGCAGTACTTC
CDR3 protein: CATFGTGYDEQYF

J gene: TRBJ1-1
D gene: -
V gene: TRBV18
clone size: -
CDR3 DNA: TGTGCCAGCTCACCGATGTTGGAGGGCTGGAACACTGAAGCTTTCTTT
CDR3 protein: CASSPMLEGWNTEAFF

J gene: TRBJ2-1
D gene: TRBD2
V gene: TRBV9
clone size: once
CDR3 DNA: TGTGCCAGCAGCGAAAGCGGGAGGGAACAAAATGAGCAGTTCTTC
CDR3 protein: CASSESGREQNEQFF

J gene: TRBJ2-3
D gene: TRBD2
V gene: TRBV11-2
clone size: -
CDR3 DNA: TGTGCCAGCAGCTTAGTGTCTAGCGGGGACGGGACGCAGTATTTT
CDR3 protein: CASSLVSSGDGTQYF

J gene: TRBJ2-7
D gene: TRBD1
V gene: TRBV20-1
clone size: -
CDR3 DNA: TGCAGTGCCGCTACAGGGGCAGGGCAGTACTTC
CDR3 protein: CSAATGAGQYF

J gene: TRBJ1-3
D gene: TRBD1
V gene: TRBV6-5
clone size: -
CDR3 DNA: TGTGCCAGCACGACAGGGGCGCTCCCTGGAAACACCATATATTTT
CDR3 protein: CASTTGALPGNTIYF

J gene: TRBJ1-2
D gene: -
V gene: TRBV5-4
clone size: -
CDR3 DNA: TGTGCCAGCAGCTTGGATGGGAGAACCTCCGGGTACTATGGCTACACCTTC
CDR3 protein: CASSLDGRTSGYYGYTF

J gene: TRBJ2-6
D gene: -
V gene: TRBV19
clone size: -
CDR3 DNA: TGTGCCAGTGGGCCTACTCCCTCTGGGGCCAACGTCCTGACTTTC
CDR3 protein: CASGPTPSGANVLTF

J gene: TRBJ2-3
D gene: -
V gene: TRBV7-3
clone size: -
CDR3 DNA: TGTGCCAGCAGCTTTTCTGAGGGTACGCAGTATTTT
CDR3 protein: CASSFSEGTQYF

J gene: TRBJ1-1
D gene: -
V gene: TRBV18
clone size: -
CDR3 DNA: TGTGCCAGCTCTCCCGGGCCGGGGTCAGACACTGAAGCTTTCTTT
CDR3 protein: CASSPGPGSDTEAFF

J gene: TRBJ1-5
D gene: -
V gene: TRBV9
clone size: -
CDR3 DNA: TGTGCCAGCAGCTCAGGACAGCATAGCAATCAGCCCCAGCATTTT
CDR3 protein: CASSSGQHSNQPQHF

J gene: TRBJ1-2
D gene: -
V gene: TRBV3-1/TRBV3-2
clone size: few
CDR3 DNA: TGTGCCAGCAGCCAACCAGGGAACTATGGCTACACCTTC
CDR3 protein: CASSQPGNYGYTF

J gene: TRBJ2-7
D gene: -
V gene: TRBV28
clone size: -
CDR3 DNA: TGTGCCAGCGTCAACCCAGGGTCCGGCTACGAGCAGTACTTC
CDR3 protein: CASVNPGSGYEQYF

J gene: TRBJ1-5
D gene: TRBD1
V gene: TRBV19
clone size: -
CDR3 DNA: TGTGCCAGTAAGGGGACAGGCTCCCAAGGGGCCCAGCATTTT
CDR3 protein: CASKGTGSQGAQHF

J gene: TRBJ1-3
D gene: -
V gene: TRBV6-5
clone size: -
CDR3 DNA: TGTGCCAGCCTGTCCGGTGGTAACACCATATATTTT
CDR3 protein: CASLSGGNTIYF

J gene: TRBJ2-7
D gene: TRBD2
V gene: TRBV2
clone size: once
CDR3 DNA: TGTGCCAGCAACATGCCTTCGATAGCGGGAGACGAGCAGTACTTC
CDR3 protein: CASNMPSIAGDEQYF

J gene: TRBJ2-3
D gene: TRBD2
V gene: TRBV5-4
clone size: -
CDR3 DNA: TGTGCCAGCAGCCGACTAGGGACTAGCGGGAATGGCAGTTCTCAGTATTTT
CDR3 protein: CASSRLGTSGNGSSQYF

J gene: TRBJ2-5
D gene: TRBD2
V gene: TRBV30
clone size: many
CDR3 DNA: TGTGCCTGGAGTGTACGGGCTAGCGGGGCCCAGTACTTC
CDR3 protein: CAWSVRASGAQYF

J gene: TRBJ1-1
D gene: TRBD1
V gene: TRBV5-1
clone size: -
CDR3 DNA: TGCGCCAGCAGCTCTCTACAGGGGAGGAACACTGAAGCTTTCTTT
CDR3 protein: CASSSLQGRNTEAFF

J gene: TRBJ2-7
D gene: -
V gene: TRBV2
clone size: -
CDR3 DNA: TGTGCCAGCAGACAACTATCCCCAGGGGACGAGCAGTACTTC
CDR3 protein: CASRQLSPGDEQYF

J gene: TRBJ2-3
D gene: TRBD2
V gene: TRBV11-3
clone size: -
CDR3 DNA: TGTGCCAGCAGCTTTAGCGGGAGGGCTACGCAGTATTTT
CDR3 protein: CASSFSGRATQYF

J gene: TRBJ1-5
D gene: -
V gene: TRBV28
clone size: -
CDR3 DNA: TGTGCCAGCAGTTTATTCAGGGGAGGGCAGCCCCAGCATTTT
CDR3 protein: CASSLFRGGQPQHF